This T cell receptor (beta chain) was profiled in a study of T cell responses to AZD1222 COVID-19 vaccine. Produced via immunoSEQ multiplex PCR; TCRdb's table is partial and in-frame only. Here the sample spans some 180,000 clones, about 93% being singletons. Germline values: CDR1 SGHNT, CDR2 YYREEE (reference sequence). CDR3 length equals 18 residues. Trimming removed 2 bases at V and 4 bases at J, with 24 bases between. In the case of this clone: Its target is not known.

It was second doses at about 4 or about 12 weeks that were pooled. General study findings and limits: Across spike, vaccine-associated CD4 TCRs were found, dominant at 160-218 and 743-854. There were repertoire samples only from the period after the peak T cell response. Spike-specific TCR breadth and depth went up after people got two AZD1222 doses.

The clonotype comes from an adult who received the AZD1222 COVID-19 vaccine. This sequence joins TRBV5-4 and TRBJ1-1; weak D call: TRBD1 (6 bases). The sample consisted of peripheral blood, taken 28 days after the second AZD1222 dose. The CDR3 reads CASSLVGMFHTGPTEAFF. CDR3 bases: TGTGCCAGCAGCTTAGTGGGGATGTTTCACACAGGGCCCACTGAAGCTTTCTTT.